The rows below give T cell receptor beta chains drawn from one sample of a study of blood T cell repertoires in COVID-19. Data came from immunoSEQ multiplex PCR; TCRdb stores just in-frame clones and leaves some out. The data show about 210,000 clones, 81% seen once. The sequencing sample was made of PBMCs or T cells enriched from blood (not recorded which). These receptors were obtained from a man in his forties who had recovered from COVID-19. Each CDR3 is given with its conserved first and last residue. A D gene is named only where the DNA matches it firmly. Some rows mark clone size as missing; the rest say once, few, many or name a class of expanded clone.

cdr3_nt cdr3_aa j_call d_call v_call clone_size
TGTGCCAGCAGTGAAGGTAACCGGTATGGCTACACCTTC CASSEGNRYGYTF TRBJ1-2 . TRBV25-1 .
TGTGCCAGCAGCTTGTCGACTTCCTACAATGAGCAGTTCTTC CASSLSTSYNEQFF TRBJ2-1 . TRBV7-9 .
TGTGCCAGCAGCGCTCAAGGGGATCAGCCCCAGCATTTT CASSAQGDQPQHF TRBJ1-5 . TRBV7-6 .
TGTGCCAGTAGTCAGCGACAGGGAAACTTATTGAACACTGAAGCTTTCTTT CASSQRQGNLLNTEAFF TRBJ1-1 TRBD1 TRBV19 .
TGTGCCAGCAGCCGCGGACAGGGAGGAACTAATGAAAAACTGTTTTTT CASSRGQGGTNEKLFF TRBJ1-4 TRBD1 TRBV5-4 few
TGTGCCAGTAGTCTTATCCCCGGGACAGGGGCCCGCTCGTACACCGGGGAGCTGTTTTTT CASSLIPGTGARSYTGELFF TRBJ2-2 TRBD1 TRBV19 .
TGCGCCAGCAGCTCCCCGGGGATTAGTCGCACAGATACGCAGTATTTT CASSSPGISRTDTQYF TRBJ2-3 . TRBV5-1 .
TGTGCCAGCAGCAAGGGACAGGCCTGGGCGGGAAACACCATATATTTT CASSKGQAWAGNTIYF TRBJ1-3 TRBD1 TRBV7-3 few
TGTGCCAGCAGTTTTCGGGAGGGTGGCAATGAGCAGTTCTTC CASSFREGGNEQFF TRBJ2-1 TRBD2 TRBV6-5 .
TGTGCCAGCTCACCAAGTAGCACTCTGAACACTGAAGCTTTCTTT CASSPSSTLNTEAFF TRBJ1-1 . TRBV18 .
TGTGCTAGTGGTTTGGGGCGGGCAGATACGCAGTATTTT CASGLGRADTQYF TRBJ2-3 . TRBV12-5 few
TGTGCCAGTAGTATTGGGGAGTCGGGAGTTAGCAATCAGCCCCAGCATTTT CASSIGESGVSNQPQHF TRBJ1-5 . TRBV19 .
TGTGCCAGCAGCTTGCGGGGGGAAGGTACACCCCTCCACTTT CASSLRGEGTPLHF TRBJ1-6 . TRBV5-4 .
TGTGCCAGCAGCCTTAGCGGACAAGAGACCCAGTACTTC CASSLSGQETQYF TRBJ2-5 . TRBV9 .